The present TCR beta chain was sequenced within a study of T cell clonality in common variable immunodeficiency. In this sample, this clone turned up many times. Equal genomic DNA amounts from CVID and control samples were sequenced. The data were produced by immunoSEQ multiplex PCR, yet TCRdb's version contains in-frame clones alone and is incomplete. The sample contains under 45,000 clones, none of them singletons. This sequence was found in a person aged 18-69 years in good health. The sample was peripheral blood mononuclear cells.

The CDR3 spells CASSLHSQETQYF. The sequenced CDR3 bases are TGTGCCAGCAGCTTGCACTCTCAAGAGACC. The genes are TRBV11-3 and TRBJ2-5; D ambiguous. The read finishes 3 residues shy of the CDR3 end, and the germline J gene is used to complete it. Trimming pared 3 bases from V and 2 bases from J, leaving 7 bases between. The CDR3 has 13 amino acids. The V gene's germline CDR1 is SGHNT and CDR2 YENEEA.